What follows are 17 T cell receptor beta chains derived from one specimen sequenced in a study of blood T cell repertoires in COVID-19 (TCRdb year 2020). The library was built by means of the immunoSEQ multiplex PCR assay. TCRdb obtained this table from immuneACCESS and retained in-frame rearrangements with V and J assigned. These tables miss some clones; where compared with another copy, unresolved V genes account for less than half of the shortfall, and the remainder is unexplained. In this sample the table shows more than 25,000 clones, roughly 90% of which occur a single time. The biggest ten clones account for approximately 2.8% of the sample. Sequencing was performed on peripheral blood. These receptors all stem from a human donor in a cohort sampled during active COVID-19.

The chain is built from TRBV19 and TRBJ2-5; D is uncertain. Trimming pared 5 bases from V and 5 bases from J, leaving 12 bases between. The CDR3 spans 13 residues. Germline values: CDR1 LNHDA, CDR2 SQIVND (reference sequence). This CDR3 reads CASSARRRETQYF. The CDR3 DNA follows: TGTGCCAGTAGTGCCCGACGCAGGGAGACCCAGTACTTC. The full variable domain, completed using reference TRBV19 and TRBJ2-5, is DGGITQSPKYLFRKEGQNVTLSCEQNLNHDAMYWYRQDPGQGLRLIYYSQIVNDFQKGDIAEGYSVSREKKESFPLTVTSAQKNPTAFYLCASSARRRETQYFGPGTRLLVL.

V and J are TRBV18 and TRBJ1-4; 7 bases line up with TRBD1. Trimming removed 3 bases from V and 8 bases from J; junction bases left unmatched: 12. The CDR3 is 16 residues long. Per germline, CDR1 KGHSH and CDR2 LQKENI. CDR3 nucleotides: TGTGCCAGCTCACCGGAGTCGACAGGGTCCAAGGAAAAACTGTTTTTT. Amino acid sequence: CASSPESTGSKEKLFF.

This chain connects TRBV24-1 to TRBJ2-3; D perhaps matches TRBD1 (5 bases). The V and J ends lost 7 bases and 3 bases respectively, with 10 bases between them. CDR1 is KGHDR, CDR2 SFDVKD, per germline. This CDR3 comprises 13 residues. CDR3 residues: CATSARATDTQYF. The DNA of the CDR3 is TGTGCCACCAGCGCCAGGGCAACAGATACGCAGTATTTT.

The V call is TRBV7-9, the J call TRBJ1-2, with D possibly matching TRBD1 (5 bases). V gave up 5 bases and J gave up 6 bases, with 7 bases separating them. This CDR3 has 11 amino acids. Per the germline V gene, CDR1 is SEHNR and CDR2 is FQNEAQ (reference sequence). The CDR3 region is CASSRQHGYTF. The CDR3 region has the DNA TGTGCCAGCAGCCGACAGCATGGCTACACCTTC.

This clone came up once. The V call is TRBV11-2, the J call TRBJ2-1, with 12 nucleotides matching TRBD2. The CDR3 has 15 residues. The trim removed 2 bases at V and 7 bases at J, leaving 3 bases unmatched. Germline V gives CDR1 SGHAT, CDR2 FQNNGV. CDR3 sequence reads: CASSLKGLAGNEQFF. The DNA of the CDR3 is TGTGCCAGCAGCTTAAAAGGACTAGCGGGAAATGAGCAGTTCTTC.

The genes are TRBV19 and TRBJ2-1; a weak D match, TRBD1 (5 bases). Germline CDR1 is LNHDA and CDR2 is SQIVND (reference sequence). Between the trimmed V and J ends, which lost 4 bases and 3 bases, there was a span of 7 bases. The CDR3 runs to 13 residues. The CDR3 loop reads CASSKGDYNEQFF. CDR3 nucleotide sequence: TGTGCCAGTAGTAAAGGGGACTACAATGAGCAGTTCTTC.

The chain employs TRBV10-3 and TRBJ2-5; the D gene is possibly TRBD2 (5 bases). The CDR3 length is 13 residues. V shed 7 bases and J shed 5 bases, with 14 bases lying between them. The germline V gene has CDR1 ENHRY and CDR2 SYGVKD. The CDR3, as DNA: TGTGCCATCAAAGAGGGAGAGGTGGAGACCCAGTACTTC. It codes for CAIKEGEVETQYF.

CDR3 protein: CAWSRGSQPQHF. Here the CDR3 DNA reads TGTGCCTGGAGTAGGGGTAGTCAGCCCCAGCATTTT. The chain links TRBV30 to TRBJ1-5, with TRBD1 as a possible D gene (5 bases). This CDR3 has 12 residues. The germline gives CDR1 GTSNPN, CDR2 SVGIG (reference sequence). The V end was cut by 2 bases, the J end by 6 bases, with 8 bases between.

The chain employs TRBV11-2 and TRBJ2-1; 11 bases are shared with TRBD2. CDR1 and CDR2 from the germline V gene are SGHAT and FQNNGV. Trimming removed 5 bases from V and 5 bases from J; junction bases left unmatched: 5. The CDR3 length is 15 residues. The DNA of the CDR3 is TGTGCCAGCAGCCGTGGGACTAGCGGCAACAATGAGCAGTTCTTC. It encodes CASSRGTSGNNEQFF.

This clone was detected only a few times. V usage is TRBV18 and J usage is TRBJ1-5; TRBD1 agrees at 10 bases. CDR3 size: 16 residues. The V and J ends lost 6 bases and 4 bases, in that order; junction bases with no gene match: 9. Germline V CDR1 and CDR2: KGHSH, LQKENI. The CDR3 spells CASSKDRGALNQPQHF. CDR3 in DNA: TGTGCCAGCTCTAAGGACAGGGGGGCCCTTAATCAGCCCCAGCATTTT.

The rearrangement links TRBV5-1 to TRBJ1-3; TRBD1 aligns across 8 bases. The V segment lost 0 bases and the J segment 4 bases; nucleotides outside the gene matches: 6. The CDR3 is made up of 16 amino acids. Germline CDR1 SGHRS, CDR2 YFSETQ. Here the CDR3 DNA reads TGCGCCAGCAGCTTGGGAATGGGACAGGTCGGAAACACCATATATTTT. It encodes CASSLGMGQVGNTIYF.

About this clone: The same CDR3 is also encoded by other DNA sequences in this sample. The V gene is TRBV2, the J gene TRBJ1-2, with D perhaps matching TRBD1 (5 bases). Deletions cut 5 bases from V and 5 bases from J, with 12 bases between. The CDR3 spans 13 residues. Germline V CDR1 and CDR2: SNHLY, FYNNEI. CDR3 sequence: CASSRDRLYGYTF. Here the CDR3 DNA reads TGTGCCAGCAGTCGCGACAGACTTTATGGCTACACCTTC.

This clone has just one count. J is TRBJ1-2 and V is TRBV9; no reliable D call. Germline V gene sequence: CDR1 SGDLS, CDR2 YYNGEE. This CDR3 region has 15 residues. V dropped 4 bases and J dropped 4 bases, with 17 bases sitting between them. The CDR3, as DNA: TGTGCCAGCAGCCCCTCTGGCAGCGTGTTCTATGGCTACACCTTC. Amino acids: CASSPSGSVFYGYTF.

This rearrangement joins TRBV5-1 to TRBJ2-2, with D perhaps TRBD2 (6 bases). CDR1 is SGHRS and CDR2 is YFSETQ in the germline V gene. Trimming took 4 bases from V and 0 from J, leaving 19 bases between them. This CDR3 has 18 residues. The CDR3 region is CASSTGELATANTGELFF. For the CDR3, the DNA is TGCGCCAGCAGCACGGGGGAACTAGCTACCGCGAACACCGGGGAGCTGTTTTTT.

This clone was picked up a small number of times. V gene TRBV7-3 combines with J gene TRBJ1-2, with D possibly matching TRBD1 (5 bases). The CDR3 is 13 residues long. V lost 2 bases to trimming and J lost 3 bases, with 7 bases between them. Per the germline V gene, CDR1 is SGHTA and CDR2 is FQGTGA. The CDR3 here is CASSLSRDYGYTF. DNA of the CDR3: TGTGCCAGCAGCTTATCCAGGGACTATGGCTACACCTTC.

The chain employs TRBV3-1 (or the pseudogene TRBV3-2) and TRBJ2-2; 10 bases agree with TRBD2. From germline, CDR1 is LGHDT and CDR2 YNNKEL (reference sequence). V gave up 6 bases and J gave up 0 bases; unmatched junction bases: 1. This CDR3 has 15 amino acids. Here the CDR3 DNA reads TGTGCCAGCAGTCTAGCGGGGGCGAACACCGGGGAGCTGTTTTTT. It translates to CASSLAGANTGELFF.

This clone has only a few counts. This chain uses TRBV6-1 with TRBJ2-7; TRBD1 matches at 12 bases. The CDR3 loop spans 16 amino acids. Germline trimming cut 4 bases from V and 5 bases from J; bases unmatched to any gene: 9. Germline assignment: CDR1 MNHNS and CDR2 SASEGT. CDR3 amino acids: CASSAGTGGDNDEQYF. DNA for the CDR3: TGTGCCAGCAGTGCCGGGACAGGGGGCGACAATGACGAGCAGTACTTC.